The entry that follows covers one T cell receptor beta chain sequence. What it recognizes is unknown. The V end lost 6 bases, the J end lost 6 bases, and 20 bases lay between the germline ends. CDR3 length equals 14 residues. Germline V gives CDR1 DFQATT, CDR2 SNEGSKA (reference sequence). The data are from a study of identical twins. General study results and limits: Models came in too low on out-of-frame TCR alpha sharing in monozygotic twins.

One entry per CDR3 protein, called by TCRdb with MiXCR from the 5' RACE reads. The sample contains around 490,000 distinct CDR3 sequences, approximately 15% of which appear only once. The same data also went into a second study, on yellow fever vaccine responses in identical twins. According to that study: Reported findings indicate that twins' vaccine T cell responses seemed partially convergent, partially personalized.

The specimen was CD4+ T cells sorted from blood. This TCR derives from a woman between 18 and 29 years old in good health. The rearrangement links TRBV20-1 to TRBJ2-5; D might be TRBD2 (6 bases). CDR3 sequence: CSAPGTLGVQTQYF. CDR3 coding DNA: TGCAGTGCCCCCGGGACTCTGGGAGTTCAGACCCAGTACTTC.